This TCR beta chain was sequenced during a study of blood T cell repertoires in COVID-19. Looking at the study overall: Sites in the United States, Italy and Spain provided acute and convalescent COVID-19 samples. The cDNA or gDNA used as material had been derived from T cells, B-cell-depleted T cells, or PBMCs.

Study processing details: Scientists estimated how many nucleated cells there were by amplifying reference gene primers. Method: immunoSEQ multiplex PCR; TCRdb's copy keeps in-frame clones and lacks some. The D gene and trimming were derived from the DNA, and the V and J assignments and clone size from that table. The data contain hundreds of thousands of clones, about 80% of them seen just once; the ten biggest clones take up 3.5% to 4%. This CDR3 spans 14 amino acids. V was clipped by 9 bases and J by 9 bases; unmatched bases: 6. Germline loops: CDR1 LNHDA, CDR2 SQIVND (reference sequence). V and J are TRBV19 and TRBJ2-1; TRBD2 agrees at 15 bases. The origin of this receptor is a woman in her 40s who had been exposed to COVID-19. Sequencing used PBMCs or T cells enriched from blood (not recorded which). As DNA, the CDR3 is TGTGCCAGCCGGACTAGCGGGGGGGCCTTTGAGCAGTTCTTC. The encoded protein is CASRTSGGAFEQFF.